Listed below are T cell receptor beta chains from one sample, sequenced in a study of blood T cell repertoires in COVID-19. Profiled with immunoSEQ multiplex PCR; TCRdb holds only in-frame clones, not every one. This table holds 62,000 or so clones, about 76% found once. Sample: peripheral blood. The receptors were sampled from a human donor in a cohort sampled during active COVID-19. Both conserved end residues are part of each CDR3. A D gene is named only where the DNA matches it firmly. Clone size appears in some rows only: once, few, many, or a class for an expanded clone.

cdr3_nt: TGCGCCAGCAGCCAAGCCCCAGGGGGCGACTATGGCTACACCTTC
cdr3_aa: CASSQAPGGDYGYTF
j_call: TRBJ1-2
d_call: TRBD1
clone_size: -
v_call: TRBV4-1

cdr3_nt: TGTGCCAGCACCCCAAAAATCGGAGAAGAAGCTTTCTTT
cdr3_aa: CASTPKIGEEAFF
j_call: TRBJ1-1
d_call: -
clone_size: -
v_call: TRBV7-2

cdr3_nt: TGTGCCAGCAGTTCCCTTGGGGCCAGGCGTTCTAACTATGGCTACACCTTC
cdr3_aa: CASSSLGARRSNYGYTF
j_call: TRBJ1-2
d_call: -
clone_size: -
v_call: TRBV28

cdr3_nt: TGTGCCAGCAGCCGACGGGACAGGACTAACACTGAAGCTTTCTTT
cdr3_aa: CASSRRDRTNTEAFF
j_call: TRBJ1-1
d_call: TRBD1
clone_size: -
v_call: TRBV5-5

cdr3_nt: TGCAGTGCTAGTTCGGGGATTCACGAGCAGTACTTC
cdr3_aa: CSASSGIHEQYF
j_call: TRBJ2-7
d_call: -
clone_size: -
v_call: TRBV20-1

cdr3_nt: TGTGCCAGCAGTTTTAGACAACTTGGTGAAGCTTTCTTT
cdr3_aa: CASSFRQLGEAFF
j_call: TRBJ1-1
d_call: -
clone_size: -
v_call: TRBV27

cdr3_nt: TGTGCCAGCAGCCCGACAGGGTGGAGTTCACCCCTCCACTTT
cdr3_aa: CASSPTGWSSPLHF
j_call: TRBJ1-6
d_call: TRBD1
clone_size: -
v_call: TRBV14

cdr3_nt: TGTGCCAGCAGTTTTGGGGCCTCCACCGGGGAGCTGTTTTTT
cdr3_aa: CASSFGASTGELFF
j_call: TRBJ2-2
d_call: -
clone_size: -
v_call: TRBV27

cdr3_nt: TGTGCCAGCAGCTTCGGAGGAGCTTCAGCAACTAATGAAAAACTGTTTTTT
cdr3_aa: CASSFGGASATNEKLFF
j_call: TRBJ1-4
d_call: -
clone_size: -
v_call: TRBV5-4

cdr3_nt: TGTGCCAGCAGCGTAACCCATGCGGGAAACACTGAAGCTTTCTTT
cdr3_aa: CASSVTHAGNTEAFF
j_call: TRBJ1-1
d_call: -
clone_size: -
v_call: TRBV9

cdr3_nt: TGTGCCAGCAGTGAAGCGGGACTAGCCAAAAACATTCAGTACTTC
cdr3_aa: CASSEAGLAKNIQYF
j_call: TRBJ2-4
d_call: -
clone_size: -
v_call: TRBV2

cdr3_nt: TGTGCCAGCAGTTTTTCCGGACAGGGGACTAGTTACGGCTACACCTTC
cdr3_aa: CASSFSGQGTSYGYTF
j_call: TRBJ1-2
d_call: TRBD1
clone_size: -
v_call: TRBV6-5

cdr3_nt: TGTGCCAGTAGTATCGGACTAGCGGGGTACAATGAGCAGTTCTTC
cdr3_aa: CASSIGLAGYNEQFF
j_call: TRBJ2-1
d_call: TRBD2
clone_size: -
v_call: TRBV19

cdr3_nt: TGTGCCAGCAGCCCGACAGGGAACACCGGGGAGCTGTTTTTT
cdr3_aa: CASSPTGNTGELFF
j_call: TRBJ2-2
d_call: -
clone_size: once
v_call: TRBV6-5

cdr3_nt: TGTGCCAGCAGACAGGGGGTAAAGACCGGGGAGCTGTTTTTT
cdr3_aa: CASRQGVKTGELFF
j_call: TRBJ2-2
d_call: TRBD1
clone_size: -
v_call: TRBV6-5

cdr3_nt: TGTGCCAGTAGTAATAGACAGAGTATTAGCAATCAGCCCCAGCATTTT
cdr3_aa: CASSNRQSISNQPQHF
j_call: TRBJ1-5
d_call: -
clone_size: -
v_call: TRBV19

cdr3_nt: TGCGCCAGCAGACCACAGGGGGCCTACGAGCAGTACTTC
cdr3_aa: CASRPQGAYEQYF
j_call: TRBJ2-7
d_call: TRBD1
clone_size: -
v_call: TRBV5-1

cdr3_nt: TGTGCCAGCAGCTTGCAGGGTATGGGATACATTCAGTACTTC
cdr3_aa: CASSLQGMGYIQYF
j_call: TRBJ2-4
d_call: -
clone_size: -
v_call: TRBV11-2

cdr3_nt: TGTGCCAGCTCACTTGACGAGGGGGCGAATGAAAAACTGTTTTTT
cdr3_aa: CASSLDEGANEKLFF
j_call: TRBJ1-4
d_call: TRBD1
clone_size: once
v_call: TRBV18

cdr3_nt: TGTGCCAGCAGCCAAGATGGGAGCGGGGGGGCTAGTGAGACCCAGTACTTC
cdr3_aa: CASSQDGSGGASETQYF
j_call: TRBJ2-5
d_call: TRBD2
clone_size: -
v_call: TRBV3-1/TRBV3-2

cdr3_nt: TGTGCCAGCAGTCAGGGACAGGTGTACAATGAGCAGTTCTTC
cdr3_aa: CASSQGQVYNEQFF
j_call: TRBJ2-1
d_call: TRBD1
clone_size: -
v_call: TRBV28

cdr3_nt: TGTGCCTGGAGTACAACCGGGACAGCCCTCCACTTT
cdr3_aa: CAWSTTGTALHF
j_call: TRBJ1-6
d_call: TRBD1
clone_size: -
v_call: TRBV30

cdr3_nt: TGCGCCAGCAGCCTATCGGGACAGGGGGCCGTCGAGCAGTACTTC
cdr3_aa: CASSLSGQGAVEQYF
j_call: TRBJ2-7
d_call: TRBD1
clone_size: -
v_call: TRBV5-1

cdr3_nt: TGTGCCACCGGAGGGACTAGCGGTTACAATGAGCAGTTCTTC
cdr3_aa: CATGGTSGYNEQFF
j_call: TRBJ2-1
d_call: TRBD2
clone_size: once
v_call: TRBV24-1

cdr3_nt: TGTGCCAGTAGTGCCCTGGACAGGGTAAATCAGCCCCAGCATTTT
cdr3_aa: CASSALDRVNQPQHF
j_call: TRBJ1-5
d_call: TRBD1
clone_size: -
v_call: TRBV19

cdr3_nt: TGTGCCAGCAGTTTAAATGGGGCCCCCCAAGAGACCCAGTACTTC
cdr3_aa: CASSLNGAPQETQYF
j_call: TRBJ2-5
d_call: -
clone_size: -
v_call: TRBV27

cdr3_nt: TGTGCCAGCAGTTACGGACAGGACTATGGCTACACCTTC
cdr3_aa: CASSYGQDYGYTF
j_call: TRBJ1-2
d_call: TRBD1
clone_size: once
v_call: TRBV6-6

cdr3_nt: TGTGCCAGCTTACGTAGCGGACCGAACACCGGGGAGCTGTTTTTT
cdr3_aa: CASLRSGPNTGELFF
j_call: TRBJ2-2
d_call: -
clone_size: -
v_call: TRBV7-8

cdr3_nt: TGTGCCGGACAATTAATCCTCGGACAGGGTCAAGAGACCCAGTACTTC
cdr3_aa: CAGQLILGQGQETQYF
j_call: TRBJ2-5
d_call: TRBD1
clone_size: -
v_call: TRBV7-2

cdr3_nt: TGTGCCATCAGTCGGGACACTGGGTATGAGCAGTTCTTC
cdr3_aa: CAISRDTGYEQFF
j_call: TRBJ2-1
d_call: -
clone_size: -
v_call: TRBV10-3

cdr3_nt: TGTGCCAGCAGCCCCCGTCAGGGCATGAACACCGGGGAGCTGTTTTTT
cdr3_aa: CASSPRQGMNTGELFF
j_call: TRBJ2-2
d_call: -
clone_size: -
v_call: TRBV5-4

cdr3_nt: TGTGCCAGCACGGCAGGCTACTACGAGCAGTACTTC
cdr3_aa: CASTAGYYEQYF
j_call: TRBJ2-7
d_call: -
clone_size: -
v_call: TRBV28

cdr3_nt: TGTGCCAGCAGCTCAGAGGGACAGGGAGACACTGAAGCTTTCTTT
cdr3_aa: CASSSEGQGDTEAFF
j_call: TRBJ1-1
d_call: TRBD1
clone_size: -
v_call: TRBV5-4

cdr3_nt: TGTGCCTGGAGTGTTGCTAGCGTCTCCTCCTACGAGCAGTACTTC
cdr3_aa: CAWSVASVSSYEQYF
j_call: TRBJ2-7
d_call: -
clone_size: -
v_call: TRBV30

cdr3_nt: TGTGCCTGGACTAGCGGGGGGTCCCAAGAGACCCAGTACTTC
cdr3_aa: CAWTSGGSQETQYF
j_call: TRBJ2-5
d_call: TRBD2
clone_size: -
v_call: TRBV30

cdr3_nt: TGTGCCAGCAGTGTCCCGGGACAGGGAACAGATACGCAGTATTTT
cdr3_aa: CASSVPGQGTDTQYF
j_call: TRBJ2-3
d_call: TRBD1
clone_size: -
v_call: TRBV28

cdr3_nt: TGTGCCAGCAGCCCCGGGGGGACAGGGGCAGAGACCCAGTACTTC
cdr3_aa: CASSPGGTGAETQYF
j_call: TRBJ2-5
d_call: TRBD1
clone_size: -
v_call: TRBV7-7

cdr3_nt: TGTGCCAGCTCACCACCCCGGGACAGGTATGACACAGATACGCAGTATTTT
cdr3_aa: CASSPPRDRYDTDTQYF
j_call: TRBJ2-3
d_call: TRBD1
clone_size: -
v_call: TRBV18

cdr3_nt: TGTGCCAGTAGTACCGACACCGGGGGGTCCCCTGAGGGTGGTGGCTACACCTTC
cdr3_aa: CASSTDTGGSPEGGGYTF
j_call: TRBJ1-2
d_call: -
clone_size: few
v_call: TRBV19

cdr3_nt: TGTGCCAGCACTTCGTTGGAGACCCAGTACTTC
cdr3_aa: CASTSLETQYF
j_call: TRBJ2-5
d_call: -
clone_size: -
v_call: TRBV12-3/TRBV12-4

cdr3_nt: TGTGCCAGCAGAAAGGTAGCGGGGGGACGGAATGAGCAGTTCTTC
cdr3_aa: CASRKVAGGRNEQFF
j_call: TRBJ2-1
d_call: TRBD2
clone_size: -
v_call: TRBV2

cdr3_nt: TGTGCCAGTCTTCAGGGCACCCCCTACGAGCAGTACTTC
cdr3_aa: CASLQGTPYEQYF
j_call: TRBJ2-7
d_call: -
clone_size: -
v_call: TRBV28

cdr3_nt: TGTGCCAGCAGCTTGGACGGGGGGAACGGGGCCAACGTCCTGACTTTC
cdr3_aa: CASSLDGGNGANVLTF
j_call: TRBJ2-6
d_call: TRBD2
clone_size: -
v_call: TRBV5-4

cdr3_nt: TGTGCCAGCAGTGAACCCGCCGGGACACTCTTTGAAGAGCAGTACTTC
cdr3_aa: CASSEPAGTLFEEQYF
j_call: TRBJ2-7
d_call: -
clone_size: -
v_call: TRBV6-1

cdr3_nt: TGTGCCGGGGCGGGGGGCAAGACCTACAATGAGCAGTTCTTC
cdr3_aa: CAGAGGKTYNEQFF
j_call: TRBJ2-1
d_call: TRBD2
clone_size: once
v_call: TRBV6-1

cdr3_nt: TGTGCCAGCAGTTACTCCGGGACTAGCCAAGAGCAGTACTTC
cdr3_aa: CASSYSGTSQEQYF
j_call: TRBJ2-7
d_call: TRBD2
clone_size: -
v_call: TRBV6-6

cdr3_nt: TGTGCCAGCAGCCAAGAAGCACAGACCAGGAATACGCAGTATTTT
cdr3_aa: CASSQEAQTRNTQYF
j_call: TRBJ2-3
d_call: -
clone_size: -
v_call: TRBV4-2

cdr3_nt: TGTGCCAGCGGGTGGAGGGAGAAACTTAGCAATCAGCCCCAGCATTTT
cdr3_aa: CASGWREKLSNQPQHF
j_call: TRBJ1-5
d_call: -
clone_size: -
v_call: TRBV6-6